The rows below give T cell receptor beta chains drawn from one sample of a study of CD8 T cells in Susac syndrome. TCRdb passed the immunoSEQ multiplex PCR reads through MiXCR, listing each CDR3 protein once. Among some 260,000 distinct CDR3 sequences listed, 85% were seen once. The sample was CD8+ T cells from PBMCs. The receptors here all came from a human donor with multiple sclerosis. Each CDR3 is given with its conserved first and last residue. Size tells how often a clone was seen (once, few, many) or the class of an expanded clone, and some rows leave it out.

j_gene: TRBJ1-5
v_gene: TRBV7-9
len: 16
abundance: .
CDR3aa: CASSLGGDRSRQPQHF

j_gene: TRBJ1-5
v_gene: TRBV12-3/TRBV12-4
len: 17
abundance: .
CDR3aa: CASSFFGVGGLNQPQHF

j_gene: TRBJ2-2
v_gene: TRBV2
len: 15
abundance: .
CDR3aa: CASSELLAGDGELFF

j_gene: TRBJ1-2
v_gene: TRBV27
len: 13
abundance: .
CDR3aa: CASSLSRLEGYTF

j_gene: TRBJ2-7
v_gene: TRBV28
len: 16
abundance: .
CDR3aa: CASSLLPRRPSNEQYF

j_gene: TRBJ1-2
v_gene: TRBV20-1
len: 13
abundance: .
CDR3aa: CSAPQQSFYGYTF

j_gene: TRBJ2-1
v_gene: TRBV27
len: 13
abundance: .
CDR3aa: CASSLSKANEQFF

j_gene: TRBJ2-7
v_gene: TRBV10-3
len: 12
abundance: .
CDR3aa: CAISGGQNEQYF

j_gene: TRBJ1-5
v_gene: TRBV28
len: 15
abundance: .
CDR3aa: CASSFQGAGNQPQHF

j_gene: TRBJ1-2
v_gene: TRBV28
len: 11
abundance: .
CDR3aa: CASTSVGGYTF

j_gene: TRBJ2-2
v_gene: TRBV3-1
len: 19
abundance: .
CDR3aa: CASSQLDRVVRLNTGELFF

j_gene: TRBJ1-1
v_gene: TRBV27
len: 13
abundance: .
CDR3aa: CASSLSLYTEAFF

j_gene: TRBJ2-4
v_gene: TRBV11-2
len: 15
abundance: .
CDR3aa: CASSLSQGLRNIQYF

j_gene: TRBJ2-2
v_gene: TRBV28
len: 19
abundance: .
CDR3aa: CASSLRLAGGPGRVGELFF

j_gene: TRBJ2-5
v_gene: TRBV9
len: 14
abundance: .
CDR3aa: CASSLGHLQETQYF

j_gene: TRBJ1-1
v_gene: TRBV5-1
len: 13
abundance: .
CDR3aa: CASSFFQNTEAFF

j_gene: TRBJ1-1
v_gene: TRBV2
len: 12
abundance: .
CDR3aa: CASSDPAVEAFF

j_gene: TRBJ2-7
v_gene: TRBV4-1
len: 15
abundance: .
CDR3aa: CASSQATTASYEQYF

j_gene: TRBJ2-3
v_gene: TRBV20-1
len: 19
abundance: .
CDR3aa: CSARDRAAPILPDTDTQYF

j_gene: TRBJ2-1
v_gene: TRBV3-1
len: 15
abundance: .
CDR3aa: CASSQVSGPYNEQFF

j_gene: TRBJ2-7
v_gene: TRBV27
len: 15
abundance: few
CDR3aa: CASSVGLQGPYEQYF

j_gene: TRBJ2-1
v_gene: TRBV20-1
len: 14
abundance: .
CDR3aa: CSARDAVSYNEQFF

j_gene: TRBJ2-7
v_gene: TRBV9
len: 15
abundance: .
CDR3aa: CASSVAAWSSYEQYF

j_gene: TRBJ1-5
v_gene: TRBV7-2
len: 13
abundance: few
CDR3aa: CASSLGQDWPQHF

j_gene: TRBJ2-3
v_gene: TRBV27
len: 17
abundance: .
CDR3aa: CASSSIRTGSTTDTQYF

j_gene: TRBJ2-1
v_gene: TRBV6-5
len: 17
abundance: .
CDR3aa: CASSYRSGAIRGDEQFF

j_gene: TRBJ2-7
v_gene: TRBV5-8
len: 14
abundance: .
CDR3aa: CASSQSSGIYEQYF

j_gene: TRBJ2-5
v_gene: TRBV3-1
len: 15
abundance: .
CDR3aa: CASSQGGTREETQYF

j_gene: TRBJ2-7
v_gene: TRBV12-3/TRBV12-4
len: 19
abundance: .
CDR3aa: CASSLASPYRESGSYEQYF

j_gene: TRBJ2-5
v_gene: TRBV20-1
len: 13
abundance: .
CDR3aa: CSARGEGWLASHF

j_gene: TRBJ2-7
v_gene: TRBV15
len: 14
abundance: once
CDR3aa: CATSRVREGHEQYF

j_gene: TRBJ2-7
v_gene: TRBV27
len: 16
abundance: .
CDR3aa: CASKRVRAPLTYEQYF

j_gene: TRBJ2-7
v_gene: TRBV4-1
len: 19
abundance: .
CDR3aa: CASSQGKTGSYHRSYEQYF

j_gene: TRBJ2-7
v_gene: TRBV6-1
len: 16
abundance: .
CDR3aa: CASSEAPSPANYEQYF

j_gene: TRBJ1-5
v_gene: TRBV11-2
len: 15
abundance: .
CDR3aa: CASSPTGAGDQPQHF

j_gene: TRBJ2-7
v_gene: TRBV6-1
len: 12
abundance: .
CDR3aa: CASSERRYEQYF

j_gene: TRBJ2-7
v_gene: TRBV2
len: 13
abundance: once
CDR3aa: CATLLTSTYEQYF

j_gene: TRBJ2-4
v_gene: TRBV6-5
len: 11
abundance: .
CDR3aa: CASSYGNIQYF

j_gene: TRBJ2-7
v_gene: TRBV7-9
len: 16
abundance: .
CDR3aa: CASSLAKGYPGYEQYF

j_gene: TRBJ2-7
v_gene: TRBV7-2
len: 12
abundance: .
CDR3aa: CASSGNGYEQYF

j_gene: TRBJ2-7
v_gene: TRBV2
len: 13
abundance: .
CDR3aa: CASRPSGLYEQYF

j_gene: TRBJ2-7
v_gene: TRBV30
len: 12
abundance: .
CDR3aa: CAWSVIPDEQYF

j_gene: TRBJ2-7
v_gene: TRBV2
len: 11
abundance: .
CDR3aa: CASSETYEQYF

j_gene: TRBJ2-7
v_gene: TRBV7-9
len: 15
abundance: .
CDR3aa: CASSHPSLGGHEQYF

j_gene: TRBJ1-6
v_gene: TRBV6-5
len: 20
abundance: once
CDR3aa: CASSYTHLRGLSSYNSPLHF

j_gene: TRBJ1-6
v_gene: TRBV3-1
len: 15
abundance: .
CDR3aa: CASSQDRGAGSPLHF

j_gene: TRBJ2-1
v_gene: TRBV18
len: 14
abundance: .
CDR3aa: CASSPDRLNNEQFF

j_gene: TRBJ2-5
v_gene: TRBV3-1
len: 18
abundance: .
CDR3aa: CASSQAILQGFLVETQYF

j_gene: TRBJ2-1
v_gene: TRBV9
len: 18
abundance: .
CDR3aa: CASSATARAPASNNEQFF

j_gene: TRBJ1-6
v_gene: TRBV3-1
len: 15
abundance: .
CDR3aa: CASSQVFLRGSPLHF

j_gene: TRBJ2-5
v_gene: TRBV29-1
len: 15
abundance: .
CDR3aa: CSVTRLVTSEETQYF

j_gene: TRBJ1-1
v_gene: TRBV7-9
len: 14
abundance: .
CDR3aa: CASSNRAENTEAFF

j_gene: TRBJ2-7
v_gene: TRBV5-5
len: 14
abundance: .
CDR3aa: CASSIPGLAYEQYF

j_gene: TRBJ2-7
v_gene: TRBV28
len: 15
abundance: few
CDR3aa: CASSYGGGQHYEQYF

j_gene: TRBJ1-5
v_gene: TRBV4-1
len: 14
abundance: .
CDR3aa: CASSQAIGHQPQHF